The 10 T cell receptor beta chains below were found in one sample sequenced in a study of T-cell memory formation after mild COVID-19. Each CDR3 protein gets one entry after TCRdb re-called the 5' RACE reads with MiXCR. The repertoire holds about 440,000 distinct CDR3 sequences, with approximately 20% as singletons. The sequenced sample consisted of PBMCs or a T cell subset sorted from them (not recorded which). All receptors derive from an adult woman who had mild COVID-19 (a few samples of this study predate the infection). Cell type and time point are not known.

The rearrangement joins TRBV12-3 or TRBV12-4 to TRBJ2-4; D gene ambiguous. The CDR3 sequence is 16 residues long. The V and J ends lost 5 bases and 3 bases respectively, with 17 bases between them. CDR3 protein: CASSHRASIGKNIQYF. In nucleotides, the CDR3 is TGTGCCAGCAGTCACCGGGCCTCCATTGGCAAAAACATTCAGTACTTC.

V gene TRBV4-1 combines with J gene TRBJ1-1, with 8 bases lining up with TRBD1. Germline assignment: CDR1 MGHRA and CDR2 YSYEKL. CDR3 length: 15 residues. V gave up 4 bases and J gave up 1 base; unmatched junction bases: 5. Here the CDR3 reads CASSRPGQENTEAFF. The CDR3 nucleotides are TGCGCCAGCAGCCGACCGGGACAGGAGAACACTGAAGCTTTCTTT.

The table lists this clonotype with a few counts. Written as DNA, the CDR3 is TGTGCCAGCAGCTCCGATCTTCAGCCCCAGCATTTT. Protein: CASSSDLQPQHF. The chain uses TRBV7-2 and TRBJ1-5; D call uncertain. CDR3 length: 12 amino acids. Germline CDR1 is SGHTA and CDR2 is FQGNSA. Trimming took off 4 bases at V and 6 bases at J, with 7 bases between the two ends.

This clonotype came up a few times. The chain carries TRBV20-1 and TRBJ1-6, with 11 bases that match TRBD1. J gave up 10 bases and V 1 base, and 3 bases lay outside the gene matches. This CDR3 region has 14 residues. In germline, CDR1 is DFQATT, CDR2 SNEGSKA (reference sequence). The CDR3 nucleotides are TGCAGTGCTAGAGGAGGGACAGGGGGATCACCCCTCCACTTT. Amino acid sequence: CSARGGTGGSPLHF.

This chain links TRBV5-1 with TRBJ2-6; D might be TRBD1 or TRBD2, each matching 5 bases. V lost 0 bases and J lost 4, with 11 bases in between. The germline V gene encodes CDR1 SGHRS and CDR2 YFSETQ. The CDR3 loop spans 16 amino acids. The CDR3 here is CASSLDGAPGANVLTF. Written as DNA, the CDR3 is TGCGCCAGCAGCTTGGACGGGGCTCCAGGGGCCAACGTCCTGACTTTC.

This clonotype turned up a few times. The chain combines TRBV29-1 with TRBJ2-3; D gene uncertain. This CDR3 region has 10 residues. CDR1 and CDR2 from the germline V gene are SQVTM and ANQGSEA. V was trimmed by 3 bases and J by 6 bases, leaving 4 bases between them. Written as DNA, the CDR3 is TGCAGCGTTGAGACGGATACGCAGTATTTT. This gives the protein CSVETDTQYF.

The genes are TRBV5-6 and TRBJ2-3, with 7 bases matching TRBD1. This CDR3 contains 14 residues. After removal of 9 bases from V and 3 bases from J, the junction contained 10 bases not matched to a gene. The germline V gene has CDR1 SGHDT and CDR2 YYEEEE. CDR3 in amino acids: CATGSVRGTDTQYF. The CDR3 DNA reads TGTGCCACGGGCTCGGTCAGGGGGACAGATACGCAGTATTTT.

In its sample, this clonotype was seen a few times. CDR3 sequence: CSGSEAGGPKQETQYF. CDR3 nucleotide sequence: TGCAGTGGTTCGGAGGCGGGAGGGCCGAAGCAAGAGACCCAGTACTTC. This rearrangement joins TRBV20-1 to TRBJ2-5; 9 positions agree with TRBD2. Unmatched junction bases numbered 14, after V lost 7 bases and J lost 2 bases. The CDR3 length is 16 residues. The germline gives CDR1 DFQATT, CDR2 SNEGSKA (reference sequence).

There are a few counts of this clonotype. The CDR3 bases are TGTGCCAGCAGCTTAGCGGCCCTCGATGAGCAGTTCTTC. As protein: CASSLAALDEQFF. The chain combines TRBV11-3 with TRBJ2-1; D remains unclear. The ends were cut back, 1 base at V and 8 bases at J, with 9 bases in the middle. This CDR3 has 13 amino acids. Germline V gene sequence: CDR1 SGHNT, CDR2 YENEEA.

CDR3 coding DNA: TGCGCCAGCAGTTTTCGACGGGGGGATGAGCAGTTCTTC. Translation gives CASSFRRGDEQFF. V and J are TRBV5-1 and TRBJ2-1; 7 positions agree with TRBD2. The CDR3 runs 13 residues. Germline V gene lookup returns CDR1 SGHRS and CDR2 YFSETQ. Trimming removed 5 bases from V and 8 bases from J; junction bases left unmatched: 7. Supplemented by reference TRBV5-1 and TRBJ2-1, the full variable domain reads KAGVTQTPRYLIKTRGQQVTLSCSPISGHRSVSWYQQTPGQGLQFLFEYFSETQRNKGNFPGRFSGRQFSNSRSEMNVSTLELGDSALYLCASSFRRGDEQFFGPGTRLTVL.